The following is a T cell receptor (beta chain) sequence with its context. These data are taken from a study of blood T cell repertoires in COVID-19. Across the whole study: PBMCs, B-cell-depleted T cells, or T cells were the source of the cDNA or gDNA that made up the material.

Per the original methods: Reference gene primer amplification gave nucleated cell count estimates. TCRdb's table, derived via immunoSEQ multiplex PCR, lists solely in-frame clones and lacks some. The V and J calls and the clone size are those of that table, but D and trimming were determined from the DNA. The sample records approximately 90,000 clones, over 70% being singletons. The source is a man aged 60-69 years with acute or convalescent COVID-19. The sample taken for sequencing was peripheral blood.

Here the CDR3 DNA reads TGTGCCAGCTCACCACTAGCGGGCAACACCGGGGAGCTGTTTTTT. It codes for CASSPLAGNTGELFF. This sequence joins TRBV18 and TRBJ2-2; TRBD2 matches at 7 bases. V shed 1 base, J shed 2 bases, and the junction held 1 base outside the gene matches. In germline, CDR1 is KGHSH, CDR2 LQKENI. The CDR3 runs to 15 residues.